This T cell receptor beta chain was identified in a study of blood T cell repertoires in COVID-19. Assay used: immunoSEQ multiplex PCR; TCRdb lists only in-frame clones, some missing. Here the sample spans about 350,000 clones, over 75% being singletons. Trimming cost V 1 base and J 6 bases; bases outside gene matches: 6. The germline V gene has CDR1 SGHRS and CDR2 YFSETQ. The CDR3 has 16 residues. This chain connects TRBV5-1 to TRBJ1-4, with 10 nucleotides matching TRBD1. Material for sequencing was PBMCs or T cells enriched from blood (not recorded which). The TCR was taken from a woman in her thirties who had recovered from COVID-19. CDR3 region: CASSLWGGTGDEKLFF. The CDR3 region has the DNA TGCGCCAGCAGCTTGTGGGGCGGGACAGGGGATGAAAAACTGTTTTTT.